These T cell receptor beta chains were read from a single sample in a study of blood T cell repertoires in COVID-19. Using immunoSEQ multiplex PCR, the repertoire was profiled, and TCRdb retains in-frame clones only, with some absent. In the table there are some 64,000 clones, around 65% of which are singletons. The sequenced sample was PBMCs or T cells enriched from blood (not recorded which). All receptors come from a woman aged 60-75 years who had been exposed to COVID-19. Both conserved end residues are part of each CDR3. A D gene is named only where the DNA matches it firmly. Rows give clone size only sometimes, using once, few, many, or a class for an expanded clone.

abundance: .; len: 14; v_gene: TRBV29-1; j_gene: TRBJ2-2; d_gene: .; CDR3aa: CSVSTSTGTGELFF; CDR3nt: TGCAGCGTTTCCACGTCCACGGGCACCGGGGAGCTGTTTTTT
abundance: .; len: 14; v_gene: TRBV30; j_gene: TRBJ2-2; d_gene: .; CDR3aa: CAWSVSGSTGELFF; CDR3nt: TGTGCCTGGAGTGTATCCGGGAGCACCGGGGAGCTGTTTTTT
abundance: .; len: 15; v_gene: TRBV9; j_gene: TRBJ1-2; d_gene: TRBD1; CDR3aa: CASSVGAGGRYGYTF; CDR3nt: TGTGCCAGCAGCGTAGGGGCAGGGGGTCGGTATGGCTACACCTTC
abundance: .; len: 15; v_gene: TRBV20-1; j_gene: TRBJ1-6; d_gene: .; CDR3aa: CSASSTAYYNSPLHF; CDR3nt: TGCAGTGCTAGTTCGACAGCGTATTATAATTCACCCCTCCACTTT
abundance: .; len: 13; v_gene: TRBV2; j_gene: TRBJ1-1; d_gene: .; CDR3aa: CASKGGSSTEAFF; CDR3nt: TGTGCCAGCAAAGGGGGAAGCAGCACTGAAGCTTTCTTT
abundance: few; len: 15; v_gene: TRBV5-1; j_gene: TRBJ2-1; d_gene: TRBD1; CDR3aa: CASSWSGQGNDEQFF; CDR3nt: TGCGCCAGCAGCTGGTCAGGACAGGGGAACGATGAGCAGTTCTTC
abundance: .; len: 13; v_gene: TRBV28; j_gene: TRBJ1-6; d_gene: .; CDR3aa: CASSPPNTRGFHF; CDR3nt: TGTGCCAGCAGTCCCCCTAACACGCGAGGGTTCCACTTT
abundance: .; len: 13; v_gene: TRBV7-2; j_gene: TRBJ1-5; d_gene: .; CDR3aa: CASSLWRDQPQHF; CDR3nt: TGTGCCAGCAGCTTATGGCGGGATCAGCCCCAGCATTTT
abundance: .; len: 17; v_gene: TRBV5-4; j_gene: TRBJ2-3; d_gene: TRBD2; CDR3aa: CASSGYLSGGEEDTQYF; CDR3nt: TGTGCCAGCAGCGGTTATCTGAGCGGGGGGGAGGAAGATACGCAGTATTTT
abundance: .; len: 14; v_gene: TRBV6-5; j_gene: TRBJ1-1; d_gene: TRBD1; CDR3aa: CASNEGQGATEAFF; CDR3nt: TGTGCCAGCAACGAGGGACAGGGGGCCACTGAAGCTTTCTTT
abundance: .; len: 14; v_gene: TRBV28; j_gene: TRBJ1-1; d_gene: .; CDR3aa: CASRSPGEGTEAFF; CDR3nt: TGTGCCAGCAGAAGTCCGGGGGAGGGCACTGAAGCTTTCTTT
abundance: .; len: 17; v_gene: TRBV7-8; j_gene: TRBJ2-2; d_gene: .; CDR3aa: CASSPGAGHTFTGELFF; CDR3nt: TGTGCCAGCAGTCCCGGAGCGGGACACACTTTTACCGGGGAGCTGTTTTTT
abundance: many; len: 14; v_gene: TRBV6-6; j_gene: TRBJ2-1; d_gene: TRBD1; CDR3aa: CASSYSDRAGEQFF; CDR3nt: TGTGCCAGCAGTTATAGCGACAGGGCGGGTGAGCAGTTCTTC
abundance: .; len: 13; v_gene: TRBV9; j_gene: TRBJ2-7; d_gene: .; CDR3aa: CASSVAKGDEQYF; CDR3nt: TGTGCCAGCAGCGTAGCTAAGGGGGACGAGCAGTACTTC
abundance: .; len: 12; v_gene: TRBV29-1; j_gene: TRBJ2-1; d_gene: TRBD1; CDR3aa: CSVGDRVDEQFF; CDR3nt: TGCAGCGTTGGGGACAGGGTGGATGAGCAGTTCTTC
abundance: .; len: 15; v_gene: TRBV30; j_gene: TRBJ1-1; d_gene: TRBD1; CDR3aa: CAWRTTGVKNTEAFF; CDR3nt: TGTGCCTGGAGAACAACAGGGGTGAAGAACACTGAAGCTTTCTTT
abundance: .; len: 13; v_gene: TRBV11-2; j_gene: TRBJ1-3; d_gene: .; CDR3aa: CASSPTVGNTIYF; CDR3nt: TGTGCCAGCAGCCCCACGGTTGGAAACACCATATATTTT
abundance: .; len: 13; v_gene: TRBV10-1; j_gene: TRBJ2-7; d_gene: TRBD1; CDR3aa: CASKGQGAYEQYF; CDR3nt: TGCGCCAGCAAGGGACAGGGGGCCTACGAGCAGTACTTC
abundance: .; len: 16; v_gene: TRBV7-9; j_gene: TRBJ2-1; d_gene: .; CDR3aa: CASSPEGQISVNEQFF; CDR3nt: TGTGCCAGCAGCCCAGAGGGCCAGATTTCTGTCAATGAGCAGTTCTTC
abundance: many; len: 17; v_gene: TRBV10-1; j_gene: TRBJ1-3; d_gene: TRBD1; CDR3aa: CASINRTGVQAGNTIYF; CDR3nt: TGCGCCAGCATAAATAGGACAGGGGTCCAGGCTGGAAACACCATATATTTT
abundance: .; len: 11; v_gene: TRBV30; j_gene: TRBJ2-7; d_gene: .; CDR3aa: CAWRRGYEQYF; CDR3nt: TGTGCCTGGCGGCGGGGTTACGAGCAGTACTTC
abundance: .; len: 15; v_gene: TRBV2; j_gene: TRBJ1-1; d_gene: .; CDR3aa: CASSDGGGGNTEAFF; CDR3nt: TGTGCCAGCAGTGATGGGGGAGGCGGGAACACTGAAGCTTTCTTT
abundance: .; len: 15; v_gene: TRBV28; j_gene: TRBJ2-1; d_gene: TRBD1; CDR3aa: CASSLRDREWNEQFF; CDR3nt: TGTGCCAGCAGTCTCCGGGACAGGGAATGGAATGAGCAGTTCTTC
abundance: .; len: 17; v_gene: TRBV30; j_gene: TRBJ2-2; d_gene: TRBD1; CDR3aa: CAWGFSGTGGVHGELFF; CDR3nt: TGTGCCTGGGGGTTCTCCGGGACAGGGGGCGTCCACGGGGAGCTGTTTTTT
abundance: once; len: 17; v_gene: TRBV27; j_gene: TRBJ2-2; d_gene: TRBD2; CDR3aa: CASRRQASGANTGELFF; CDR3nt: TGTGCCAGCAGGAGGCAGGCTAGCGGCGCGAACACCGGGGAGCTGTTTTTT
abundance: once; len: 13; v_gene: TRBV6-5; j_gene: TRBJ1-6; d_gene: .; CDR3aa: CASSRPGNSPLHF; CDR3nt: TGTGCCAGCAGCCGTCCGGGGAATTCACCCCTCCACTTT
abundance: .; len: 19; v_gene: TRBV12-1; j_gene: TRBJ2-3; d_gene: .; CDR3aa: CASRPGRGGALCGPDTQYF; CDR3nt: TGTGCCAGCAGACCAGGTCGTGGGGGGGCTCTCTGCGGGCCAGATACGCAGTATTTT
abundance: .; len: 16; v_gene: TRBV28; j_gene: TRBJ1-4; d_gene: .; CDR3aa: CASSSPARGGREKLFF; CDR3nt: TGTGCCAGCAGTTCCCCGGCTCGCGGGGGCCGAGAAAAACTGTTTTTT
abundance: .; len: 13; v_gene: TRBV14; j_gene: TRBJ2-7; d_gene: TRBD2; CDR3aa: CASSQEWGGEQYF; CDR3nt: TGTGCCAGCAGCCAAGAATGGGGAGGGGAGCAGTACTTC
abundance: .; len: 15; v_gene: TRBV4-3; j_gene: TRBJ2-5; d_gene: TRBD2; CDR3aa: CASSQHSGRGETQYF; CDR3nt: TGCGCCAGCAGCCAACATAGCGGGAGGGGGGAGACCCAGTACTTC
abundance: few; len: 13; v_gene: TRBV6-2/TRBV6-3; j_gene: TRBJ1-5; d_gene: .; CDR3aa: CASSRDTYQPQHF; CDR3nt: TGTGCCAGCAGCAGGGACACCTATCAGCCCCAGCATTTT
abundance: .; len: 11; v_gene: TRBV6-6; j_gene: TRBJ2-1; d_gene: .; CDR3aa: CASGLNNEQFF; CDR3nt: TGTGCCAGCGGACTGAACAATGAGCAGTTCTTC
abundance: .; len: 15; v_gene: TRBV24-1; j_gene: TRBJ2-6; d_gene: TRBD1; CDR3aa: CATSLDREGANVLTF; CDR3nt: TGTGCCACCAGCCTAGACAGGGAGGGGGCCAACGTCCTGACTTTC
abundance: .; len: 14; v_gene: TRBV27; j_gene: TRBJ2-3; d_gene: TRBD2; CDR3aa: CASTLGGSTDTQYF; CDR3nt: TGTGCCAGCACGTTGGGGGGGAGCACAGATACGCAGTATTTT
abundance: once; len: 14; v_gene: TRBV19; j_gene: TRBJ2-2; d_gene: .; CDR3aa: CASSMGGRTGELFF; CDR3nt: TGTGCCAGTAGTATGGGAGGCCGGACCGGGGAGCTGTTTTTT
abundance: .; len: 15; v_gene: TRBV11-2; j_gene: TRBJ2-5; d_gene: TRBD2; CDR3aa: CASSLWTSGQETQYF; CDR3nt: TGTGCCAGCAGCTTGTGGACTAGCGGTCAAGAGACCCAGTACTTC
abundance: .; len: 15; v_gene: TRBV5-1; j_gene: TRBJ1-1; d_gene: .; CDR3aa: CASSLEGQGVTEAFF; CDR3nt: TGCGCCAGCAGCTTGGAAGGTCAGGGTGTCACTGAAGCTTTCTTT
abundance: .; len: 14; v_gene: TRBV5-6; j_gene: TRBJ2-7; d_gene: .; CDR3aa: CASSGWSLEDEQYF; CDR3nt: TGTGCCAGCAGCGGGTGGTCCCTGGAGGACGAGCAGTACTTC
abundance: .; len: 14; v_gene: TRBV5-6; j_gene: TRBJ1-2; d_gene: .; CDR3aa: CASSLAFRGDGYTF; CDR3nt: TGTGCCAGCAGCTTGGCCTTTCGGGGGGATGGCTACACCTTC
abundance: .; len: 14; v_gene: TRBV27; j_gene: TRBJ1-5; d_gene: TRBD1; CDR3aa: CASRPTGARQPQHF; CDR3nt: TGTGCCAGCAGACCTACAGGGGCACGGCAGCCCCAGCATTTT
abundance: .; len: 12; v_gene: TRBV29-1; j_gene: TRBJ1-1; d_gene: TRBD1; CDR3aa: CSVSTGGPEAFF; CDR3nt: TGCAGCGTGTCGACAGGGGGGCCTGAAGCTTTCTTT
abundance: .; len: 11; v_gene: TRBV10-2; j_gene: TRBJ2-1; d_gene: .; CDR3aa: CASSGGDRQFF; CDR3nt: TGCGCCAGCAGTGGGGGGGACAGACAGTTCTTC
abundance: once; len: 15; v_gene: TRBV24-1; j_gene: TRBJ2-3; d_gene: .; CDR3aa: CATSDSIPGDDTQYF; CDR3nt: TGTGCCACCAGTGATTCTATTCCAGGGGACGATACGCAGTATTTT
abundance: .; len: 13; v_gene: TRBV28; j_gene: TRBJ1-5; d_gene: .; CDR3aa: CASSLRGVQPQHF; CDR3nt: TGTGCCAGCAGTTTGCGGGGAGTTCAGCCCCAGCATTTT
abundance: .; len: 10; v_gene: TRBV2; j_gene: TRBJ2-7; d_gene: .; CDR3aa: CASGGYEQYF; CDR3nt: TGTGCCAGCGGCGGCTACGAGCAGTACTTC
abundance: few; len: 14; v_gene: TRBV7-9; j_gene: TRBJ1-1; d_gene: .; CDR3aa: CASAAGAGNTEAFF; CDR3nt: TGTGCCAGCGCAGCGGGGGCGGGGAACACTGAAGCTTTCTTT
abundance: .; len: 14; v_gene: TRBV19; j_gene: TRBJ1-1; d_gene: TRBD1; CDR3aa: CASRKQGKDTEAFF; CDR3nt: TGTGCCAGTAGGAAACAGGGGAAGGACACTGAAGCTTTCTTT
abundance: .; len: 15; v_gene: TRBV5-1; j_gene: TRBJ2-1; d_gene: TRBD2; CDR3aa: CASSFGGSSYNEQFF; CDR3nt: TGCGCCAGCAGCTTCGGGGGGAGCTCCTACAATGAGCAGTTCTTC
abundance: .; len: 12; v_gene: TRBV2; j_gene: TRBJ1-2; d_gene: TRBD1; CDR3aa: CASSTDRGGYTF; CDR3nt: TGTGCCAGCAGTACGGACAGGGGCGGCTACACCTTC
abundance: .; len: 15; v_gene: TRBV29-1; j_gene: TRBJ1-2; d_gene: TRBD1; CDR3aa: CSVGAGGRRNYGYTF; CDR3nt: TGCAGCGTTGGGGCAGGGGGCCGCAGGAACTATGGCTACACCTTC
abundance: .; len: 14; v_gene: TRBV9; j_gene: TRBJ1-4; d_gene: .; CDR3aa: CASSVGGSGEKLFF; CDR3nt: TGTGCCAGCAGCGTAGGAGGAAGCGGAGAAAAACTGTTTTTT
abundance: .; len: 12; v_gene: TRBV6-5; j_gene: TRBJ1-5; d_gene: .; CDR3aa: CASQGWNQPQHF; CDR3nt: TGTGCCAGCCAGGGCTGGAATCAGCCCCAGCATTTT
abundance: .; len: 16; v_gene: TRBV6-5; j_gene: TRBJ1-1; d_gene: TRBD1; CDR3aa: CASSYSTGTANTEAFF; CDR3nt: TGTGCCAGCAGTTACTCAACCGGGACAGCGAACACTGAAGCTTTCTTT
abundance: .; len: 13; v_gene: TRBV30; j_gene: TRBJ1-4; d_gene: TRBD1; CDR3aa: CAFAGGLGEKLFF; CDR3nt: TGTGCCTTCGCAGGGGGACTAGGCGAAAAACTGTTTTTT
abundance: .; len: 14; v_gene: TRBV19; j_gene: TRBJ2-3; d_gene: .; CDR3aa: CASRSTYSTDTQYF; CDR3nt: TGTGCCAGTAGGTCAACTTATAGCACAGATACGCAGTATTTT
abundance: .; len: 15; v_gene: TRBV6-2/TRBV6-3; j_gene: TRBJ2-7; d_gene: TRBD2; CDR3aa: CASSYGGRALGEQYF; CDR3nt: TGTGCCAGCAGTTACGGCGGGAGGGCCTTGGGTGAGCAGTACTTC
abundance: .; len: 15; v_gene: TRBV7-2; j_gene: TRBJ2-5; d_gene: TRBD1; CDR3aa: CASSSTRQGLETQYF; CDR3nt: TGTGCCAGCAGCAGTACCCGACAGGGGTTAGAGACCCAGTACTTC
abundance: .; len: 17; v_gene: TRBV6-2/TRBV6-3; j_gene: TRBJ2-3; d_gene: TRBD2; CDR3aa: CASSIEAGGLGTDTQYF; CDR3nt: TGTGCCAGCAGTATTGAAGCGGGGGGGCTTGGCACAGATACGCAGTATTTT
abundance: .; len: 10; v_gene: TRBV30; j_gene: TRBJ2-7; d_gene: .; CDR3aa: CAWSRGEQYF; CDR3nt: TGTGCCTGGAGTCGGGGAGAGCAGTACTTC